Following are 4 T cell receptor beta chains from one sample sequenced in a study of blood T cell repertoires in COVID-19. Here immunoSEQ multiplex PCR was the method, and the copy in TCRdb shows in-frame clones only, minus some. The data hold a few hundred thousand clones, with roughly 90% observed a single time. The sample was PBMCs or T cells enriched from blood (not recorded which). The origin of the receptors is a woman aged 25 to 39 who had recovered from COVID-19.

The chain joins TRBV6-4 to TRBJ1-4; 12 bases match TRBD1. The CDR3 has 18 residues. J gave up 1 base and V 8 bases, and 11 bases lay outside the gene matches. CDR1 and CDR2 (germline): MRHNA, SNTAGT. CDR3 DNA: TGTGCCAGCGCCAGGGACAGGGGGCAGGAGAAAACTAATGAAAAACTGTTTTTT. Protein product: CASARDRGQEKTNEKLFF.

The rearrangement joins TRBV11-2 to TRBJ2-7; D call uncertain. Germline V gives CDR1 SGHAT, CDR2 FQNNGV. V gave up 2 bases and J gave up 2 bases, with 7 bases separating them. This CDR3 comprises 13 residues. CDR3 bases: TGTGCCAGCAGCTTACAGCTAGCCTACGAGCAGTACTTC. Residues: CASSLQLAYEQYF.

The chain combines TRBV7-9 with TRBJ2-1; 12 bases match TRBD2. The CDR3 loop spans 14 amino acids. Trimming removed 3 bases from V and 10 bases from J; junction bases left unmatched: 4. Germline values: CDR1 SEHNR, CDR2 FQNEAQ (reference sequence). In DNA, the CDR3 is TGTGCCAGCAGCTTGCTAGCGGGGGGGGAAGAGCAGTTCTTC. Amino acids: CASSLLAGGEEQFF.

This clone was observed once. The rearrangement joins TRBV12-3 or TRBV12-4 to TRBJ1-2; no clear D. V was pared by 5 bases and J by 3 bases, with 10 bases between. The CDR3 is 13 amino acids. CDR3 DNA: TGTGCCAGCAGTCGTCCCGGGGACTATGGCTACACCTTC. Its protein is CASSRPGDYGYTF.